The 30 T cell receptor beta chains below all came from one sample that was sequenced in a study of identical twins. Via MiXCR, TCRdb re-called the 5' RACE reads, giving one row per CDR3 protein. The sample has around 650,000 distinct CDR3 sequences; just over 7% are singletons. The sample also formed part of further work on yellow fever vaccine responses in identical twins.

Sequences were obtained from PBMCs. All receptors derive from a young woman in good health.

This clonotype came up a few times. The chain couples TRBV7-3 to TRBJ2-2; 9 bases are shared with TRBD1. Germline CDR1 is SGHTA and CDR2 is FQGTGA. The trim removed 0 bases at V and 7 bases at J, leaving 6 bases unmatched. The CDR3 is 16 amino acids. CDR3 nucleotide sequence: TGTGCCAGCAGCTTAACGGGGACGACAGGGGGCGGGGAGCTGTTTTTT. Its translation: CASSLTGTTGGGELFF.

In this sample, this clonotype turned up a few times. This chain's CDR3 is CASSPTRGFNYEQYV. Here the CDR3 DNA reads TGTGCCAGCAGTCCTACCAGGGGATTTAACTACGAGCAGTACGTC. The gene calls are TRBV2 and TRBJ2-7; a weak D match, TRBD1 (6 bases). V was clipped by 5 bases and J by 3 bases, with 17 bases between them. Germline values: CDR1 SNHLY, CDR2 FYNNEI. The CDR3 runs to 15 residues.

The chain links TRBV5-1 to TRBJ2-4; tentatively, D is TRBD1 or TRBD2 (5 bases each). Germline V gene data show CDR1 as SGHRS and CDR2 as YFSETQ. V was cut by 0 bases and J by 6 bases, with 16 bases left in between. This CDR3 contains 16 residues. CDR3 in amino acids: CASSLGGLGDGNIQYF. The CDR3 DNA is TGCGCCAGCAGCTTGGGTGGACTCGGGGACGGAAACATTCAGTACTTC.

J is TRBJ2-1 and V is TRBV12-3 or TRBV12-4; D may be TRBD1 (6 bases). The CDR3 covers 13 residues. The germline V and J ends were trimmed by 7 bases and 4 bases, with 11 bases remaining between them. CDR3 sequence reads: CASKGDPYNEQFF. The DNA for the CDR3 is TGTGCCAGCAAGGGGGACCCTTACAATGAGCAGTTCTTC.

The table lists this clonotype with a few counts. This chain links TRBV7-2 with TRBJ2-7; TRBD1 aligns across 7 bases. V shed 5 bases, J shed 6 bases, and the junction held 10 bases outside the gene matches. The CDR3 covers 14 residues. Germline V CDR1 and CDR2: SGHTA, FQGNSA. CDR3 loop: CASSPPRTGTEQYF. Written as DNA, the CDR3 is TGTGCCAGCAGCCCTCCACGGACAGGCACCGAGCAGTACTTC.

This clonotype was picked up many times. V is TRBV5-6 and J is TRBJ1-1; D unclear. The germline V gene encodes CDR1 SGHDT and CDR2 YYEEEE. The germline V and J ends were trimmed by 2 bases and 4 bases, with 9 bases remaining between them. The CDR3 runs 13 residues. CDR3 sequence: CASSFYGGTEAFF. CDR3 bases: TGTGCCAGCAGCTTCTACGGAGGCACTGAAGCTTTCTTT.

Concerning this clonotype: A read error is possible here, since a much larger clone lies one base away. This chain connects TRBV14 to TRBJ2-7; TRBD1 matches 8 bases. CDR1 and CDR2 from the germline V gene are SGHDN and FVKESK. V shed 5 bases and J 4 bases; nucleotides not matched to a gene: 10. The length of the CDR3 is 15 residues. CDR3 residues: CASSFKQGVGYEQYF. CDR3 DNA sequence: TGTGCCAGCAGCTTCAAACAGGGGGTAGGATACGAGCAGTACTTC.

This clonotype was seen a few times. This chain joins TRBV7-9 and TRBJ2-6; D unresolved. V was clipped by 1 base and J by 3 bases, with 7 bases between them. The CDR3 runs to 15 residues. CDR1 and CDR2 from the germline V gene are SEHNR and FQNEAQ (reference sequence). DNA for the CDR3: TGTGCCAGCAGCTTAGAAGTTGGTGGGGCCAACGTCCTGACTTTC. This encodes CASSLEVGGANVLTF.

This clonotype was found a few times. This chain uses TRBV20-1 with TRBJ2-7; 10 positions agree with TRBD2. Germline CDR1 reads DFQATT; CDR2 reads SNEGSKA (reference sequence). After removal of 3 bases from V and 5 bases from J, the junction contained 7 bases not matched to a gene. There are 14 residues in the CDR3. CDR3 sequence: CSASPIGTSDEQYF. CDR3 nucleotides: TGCAGTGCTAGCCCCATCGGGACTAGCGACGAGCAGTACTTC.

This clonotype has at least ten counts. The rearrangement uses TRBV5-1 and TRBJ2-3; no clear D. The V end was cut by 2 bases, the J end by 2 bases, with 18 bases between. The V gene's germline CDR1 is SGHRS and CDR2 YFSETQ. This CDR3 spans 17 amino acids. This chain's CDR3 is CASSLGDTTRYTDTQYF. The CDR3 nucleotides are TGCGCCAGCAGCTTAGGAGACACCACAAGATACACAGATACGCAGTATTTT.

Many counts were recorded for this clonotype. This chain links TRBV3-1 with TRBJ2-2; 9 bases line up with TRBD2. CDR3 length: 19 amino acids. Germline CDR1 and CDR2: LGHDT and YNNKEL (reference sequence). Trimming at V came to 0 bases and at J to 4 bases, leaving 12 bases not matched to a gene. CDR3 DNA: TGTGCCAGCAGCCAAGATCGTATAGCGGGAGTGCGCGGCACCGGGGAGCTGTTTTTT. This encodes CASSQDRIAGVRGTGELFF.

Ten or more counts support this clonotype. The CDR3 loop is CASRLRASYEQYF. The CDR3 nucleotides are TGTGCCAGCAGGCTCAGAGCCTCCTACGAGCAGTACTTC. The gene calls are TRBV5-6 and TRBJ2-7; D gene ambiguous. From germline, CDR1 is SGHDT and CDR2 YYEEEE. V was cut by 5 bases and J by 0 bases, with 9 bases left in between. The CDR3 sequence is 13 residues long.

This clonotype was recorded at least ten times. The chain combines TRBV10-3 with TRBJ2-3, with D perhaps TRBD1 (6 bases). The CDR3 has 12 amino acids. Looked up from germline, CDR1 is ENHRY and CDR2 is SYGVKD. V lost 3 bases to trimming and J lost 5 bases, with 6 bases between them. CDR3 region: CAISEGGDTQYF. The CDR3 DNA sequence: TGTGCCATCAGTGAAGGGGGAGATACGCAGTATTTT.

The CDR3 loop is CASSYPGLAGVGNEQFF. As DNA, the CDR3 is TGTGCCAGCAGTTATCCCGGACTAGCGGGAGTCGGGAATGAGCAGTTCTTC. The chain uses TRBV28 and TRBJ2-1; TRBD2 matches at 13 bases. This CDR3 is 17 amino acids long. Germline values: CDR1 MDHEN, CDR2 SYDVKM. Trimming took 4 bases from V and 7 from J; bases not matched to a gene: 10.

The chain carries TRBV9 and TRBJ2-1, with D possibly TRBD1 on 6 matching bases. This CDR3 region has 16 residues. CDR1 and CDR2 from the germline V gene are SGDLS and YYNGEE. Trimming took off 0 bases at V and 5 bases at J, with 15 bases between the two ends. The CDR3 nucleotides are TGTGCCAGCAGCGTAGCTCTTTACAGGGACCACAATGAGCAGTTCTTC. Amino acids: CASSVALYRDHNEQFF.

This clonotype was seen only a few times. CDR3 residues: CAISGGLGSYNEQFF. The CDR3 nucleotides are TGTGCCATCAGTGGGGGGTTGGGCTCCTACAATGAGCAGTTCTTC. The chain recombines TRBV10-3 with TRBJ2-1; TRBD1 or TRBD2 may be the D gene (5 bases each). Germline V gene sequence: CDR1 ENHRY, CDR2 SYGVKD. V was pared by 4 bases and J by 0 bases, with 10 bases between. There are 15 residues in the CDR3.

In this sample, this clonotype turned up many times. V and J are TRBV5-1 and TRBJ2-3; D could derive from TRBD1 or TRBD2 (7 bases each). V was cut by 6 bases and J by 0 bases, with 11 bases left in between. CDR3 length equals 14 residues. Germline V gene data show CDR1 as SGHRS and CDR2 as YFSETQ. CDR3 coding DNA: TGCGCCAGCAACAGGGGAGGGAGCACAGATACGCAGTATTTT. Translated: CASNRGGSTDTQYF.

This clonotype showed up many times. CDR3 protein: CASSGTGQFNYGYTF. The CDR3 DNA reads as TGTGCCTCCTCGGGGACCGGACAGTTTAACTATGGCTACACCTTC. J is TRBJ1-2 and V is TRBV3-1; D might be TRBD1 (6 bases). The V gene's germline CDR1 is LGHDT and CDR2 YNNKEL (reference sequence). CDR3 length: 15 residues. Trimming pared 11 bases from V and 1 base from J, leaving 20 bases between.

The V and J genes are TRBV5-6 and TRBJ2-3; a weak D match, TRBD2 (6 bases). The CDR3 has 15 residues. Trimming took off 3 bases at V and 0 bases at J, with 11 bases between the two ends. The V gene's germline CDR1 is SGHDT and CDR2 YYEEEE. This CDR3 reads CASSSGGLSTDTQYF. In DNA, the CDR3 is TGTGCCAGCAGCTCAGGAGGGCTAAGCACAGATACGCAGTATTTT.

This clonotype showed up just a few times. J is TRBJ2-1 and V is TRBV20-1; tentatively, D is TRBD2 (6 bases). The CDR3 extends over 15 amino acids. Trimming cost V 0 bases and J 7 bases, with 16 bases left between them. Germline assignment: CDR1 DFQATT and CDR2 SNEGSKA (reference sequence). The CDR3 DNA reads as TGCAGTGCTAGAGAGGGGGGAGTCGGGGGTAATGAGCAGTTCTTC. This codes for CSAREGGVGGNEQFF.

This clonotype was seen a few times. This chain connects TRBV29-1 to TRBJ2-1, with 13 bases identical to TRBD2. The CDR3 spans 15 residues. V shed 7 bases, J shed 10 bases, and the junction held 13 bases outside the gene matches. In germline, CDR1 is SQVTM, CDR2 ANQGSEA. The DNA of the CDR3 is TGCAGCGGTCAGAAACTAGCGGGGGGGCCGGGCGAGCAGTTCTTC. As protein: CSGQKLAGGPGEQFF.

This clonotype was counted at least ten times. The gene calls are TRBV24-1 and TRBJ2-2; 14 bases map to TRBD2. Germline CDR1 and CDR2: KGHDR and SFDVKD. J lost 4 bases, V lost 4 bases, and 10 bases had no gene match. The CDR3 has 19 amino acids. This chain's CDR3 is CATSDPRLAGGPRTGELFF. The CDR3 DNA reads TGTGCCACCAGTGACCCACGACTAGCGGGGGGGCCTCGCACCGGGGAGCTGTTTTTT.

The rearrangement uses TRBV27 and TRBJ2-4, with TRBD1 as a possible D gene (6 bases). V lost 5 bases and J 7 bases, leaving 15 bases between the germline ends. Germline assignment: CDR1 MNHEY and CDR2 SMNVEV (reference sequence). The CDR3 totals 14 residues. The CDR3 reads CASSPTGFGNIQYF. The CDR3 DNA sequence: TGTGCCAGCAGTCCAACAGGGTTTGGGAACATTCAGTACTTC.

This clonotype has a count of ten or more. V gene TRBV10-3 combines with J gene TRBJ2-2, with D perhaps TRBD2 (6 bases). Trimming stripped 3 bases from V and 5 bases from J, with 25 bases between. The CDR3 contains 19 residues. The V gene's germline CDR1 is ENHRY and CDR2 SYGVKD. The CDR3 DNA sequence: TGTGCCATCAGTGAACCCACGGGGGTGTCGGGTGGCGGAACCGGGGAGCTGTTTTTT. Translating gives CAISEPTGVSGGGTGELFF.

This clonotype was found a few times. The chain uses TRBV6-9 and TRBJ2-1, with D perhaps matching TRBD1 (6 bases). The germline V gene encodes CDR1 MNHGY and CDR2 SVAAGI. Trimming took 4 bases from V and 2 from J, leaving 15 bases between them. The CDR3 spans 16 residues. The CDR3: CASSCQGQKPYNEQFF. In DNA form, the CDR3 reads TGTGCCAGCAGTTGCCAGGGACAAAAACCCTACAATGAGCAGTTCTTC.

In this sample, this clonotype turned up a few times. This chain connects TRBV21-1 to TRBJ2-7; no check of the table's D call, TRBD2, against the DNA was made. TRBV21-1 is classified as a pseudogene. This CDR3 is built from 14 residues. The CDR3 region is CARMTSGHLYEQYV. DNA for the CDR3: TGTGCCAGGATGACTAGCGGGCACCTCTACGAGCAGTACGTC.

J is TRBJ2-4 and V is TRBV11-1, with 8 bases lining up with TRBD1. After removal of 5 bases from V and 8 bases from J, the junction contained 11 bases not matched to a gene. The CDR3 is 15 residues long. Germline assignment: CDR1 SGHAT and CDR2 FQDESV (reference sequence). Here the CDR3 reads CASSPRTGTGDIQYF. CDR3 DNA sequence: TGTGCCAGCAGCCCTCGGACAGGGACTGGGGACATTCAGTACTTC.

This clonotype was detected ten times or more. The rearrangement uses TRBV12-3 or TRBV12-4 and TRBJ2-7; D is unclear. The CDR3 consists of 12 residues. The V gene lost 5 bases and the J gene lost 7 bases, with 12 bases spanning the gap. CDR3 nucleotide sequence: TGTGCCAGCAGTCCCCTCGAGTGGGAGCAGTACTTC. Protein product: CASSPLEWEQYF.

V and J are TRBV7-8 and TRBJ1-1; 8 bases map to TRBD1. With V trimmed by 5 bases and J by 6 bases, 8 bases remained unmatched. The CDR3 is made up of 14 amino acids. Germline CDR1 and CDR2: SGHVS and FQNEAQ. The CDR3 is CASSGRDRSAEAFF. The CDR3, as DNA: TGTGCCAGCAGCGGACGGGACAGGTCTGCTGAAGCTTTCTTT.

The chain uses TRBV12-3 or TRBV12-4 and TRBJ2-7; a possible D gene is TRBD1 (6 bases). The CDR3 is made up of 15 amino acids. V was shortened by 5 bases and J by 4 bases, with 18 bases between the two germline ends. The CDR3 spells CASSILHRVPYEQYF. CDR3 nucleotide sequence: TGTGCCAGCAGTATACTGCACAGGGTTCCTTACGAGCAGTACTTC.